Here is one T cell receptor beta chain with its context. Antigen: not known. The repertoire was sequenced with immunoSEQ multiplex PCR; TCRdb's copy has only in-frame clones and lacks some. This table holds roughly 330,000 clones, about 85% found once. The data are from a study of cytomegalovirus exposure and HLA in healthy donors. Study-wide points: Reports credit the classifier with highly specific, highly sensitive diagnosis of cytomegalovirus status.

The V end lost 1 base, the J end lost 3 bases, and 6 bases lay between the germline ends. Germline V gene data show CDR1 as SGHTA and CDR2 as FQGNSA. The CDR3 consists of 13 residues. The chain combines TRBV7-2 with TRBJ2-5; D not resolved. Sequenced: PBMCs. This TCR derives from a woman in her 30s in good health and CMV-seropositive. The CDR3 is CASSLERKETQYF. For the CDR3, the DNA is TGTGCCAGCAGCTTAGAGCGAAAAGAGACCCAGTACTTC.